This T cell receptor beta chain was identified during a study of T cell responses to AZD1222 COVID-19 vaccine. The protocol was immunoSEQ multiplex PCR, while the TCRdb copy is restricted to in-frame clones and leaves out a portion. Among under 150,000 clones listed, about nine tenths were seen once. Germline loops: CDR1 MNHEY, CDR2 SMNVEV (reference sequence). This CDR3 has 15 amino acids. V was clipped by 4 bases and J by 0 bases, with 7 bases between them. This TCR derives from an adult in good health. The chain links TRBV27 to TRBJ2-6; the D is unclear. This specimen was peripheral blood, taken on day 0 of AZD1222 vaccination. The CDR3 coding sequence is TGTGCCAGCAGTTCCTTGACCTCTGGGGCCAACGTCCTGACTTTC. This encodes CASSSLTSGANVLTF.